The 7 T cell receptor beta chains reported below all come from one sample, sequenced in a study of cytomegalovirus exposure and HLA in healthy donors. The PCR used 60 Vbeta and 13 Jbeta primers. Method: immunoSEQ multiplex PCR; TCRdb's copy keeps in-frame clones and lacks some. Of some 190,000 clones listed, about 80% are singletons. The specimen was PBMCs. All receptors derive from a man aged 35 to 55 in good health and CMV-seropositive.

V and J are TRBV2 and TRBJ2-5, with TRBD1 matching 7 bases. CDR3 length equals 14 residues. Germline V gene data show CDR1 as SNHLY and CDR2 as FYNNEI. Trimming removed 6 bases from V and 4 bases from J; junction bases left unmatched: 8. This chain's CDR3 is CASSKDRLAETQYF. The CDR3 DNA reads TGTGCCAGCAGCAAGGACAGGCTGGCAGAGACCCAGTACTTC.

This chain uses TRBV15 with TRBJ2-1; 12 bases map to TRBD2. V dropped 1 base and J dropped 3; count of bases not matched to a gene: 7. There are 18 residues in the CDR3. Germline V gives CDR1 LNHNV, CDR2 YYDKDF (reference sequence). CDR3 in amino acids: CATSRGALAGGRYNEQFF. CDR3 bases: TGTGCCACCAGCAGAGGGGCTCTAGCGGGGGGGCGCTACAATGAGCAGTTCTTC.

The V and J genes are TRBV4-3 and TRBJ2-3; TRBD1 matches 9 bases. Germline assignment: CDR1 LGHNA and CDR2 YSLEER. This CDR3 has 15 amino acids. The junction had 4 bases not matched to a gene; V was cut back by 4 bases and J by 2 bases. CDR3 DNA: TGCGCCAGCAGCCGGACAGGGGCGGACACAGATACGCAGTATTTT. This sequence encodes CASSRTGADTDTQYF.

The rearrangement uses TRBV5-1 and TRBJ1-3, with 9 bases matching TRBD1. From germline, CDR1 is SGHRS and CDR2 YFSETQ. With 4 bases clipped from V and 2 bases from J, the junction kept 4 bases outside the gene matches. CDR3 size: 15 residues. The CDR3 DNA reads as TGCGCCAGCAGCGTGGACAGGGGCACTGGAAACACCATATATTTT. Amino acids: CASSVDRGTGNTIYF.

The chain couples TRBV9 to TRBJ2-5; 8 positions match TRBD1. Germline CDR1 reads SGDLS; CDR2 reads YYNGEE. This CDR3 has 14 residues. V lost 4 bases to trimming and J lost 5 bases; unmatched junction nucleotides: 7. The CDR3 is CASSTGQGWETQYF. DNA for the CDR3: TGTGCCAGCAGCACCGGACAGGGATGGGAGACCCAGTACTTC.

This sequence joins TRBV6-5 and TRBJ2-1; TRBD2 matches at 7 bases. The germline CDR1 and CDR2 sequences are MNHEY and SVGAGI. The CDR3 contains 13 residues. With 6 bases clipped from V and 4 bases from J, the junction kept 3 bases outside the gene matches. The CDR3 nucleotides read TGTGCCAGCAGCCCGGGACTATACAATGAGCAGTTCTTC. It translates to CASSPGLYNEQFF.

The chain employs TRBV5-5 and TRBJ1-2; D is uncertain. The germline V gene has CDR1 SGHKS and CDR2 YYEKEE (reference sequence). The CDR3 has 16 amino acids. V lost 4 bases to trimming and J lost 0 bases, with 16 bases between them. This CDR3 reads CASSASLTDTNYGYTF. CDR3 in DNA: TGTGCCAGCAGCGCCTCCCTGACCGACACTAACTATGGCTACACCTTC.